What follows are 21 T cell receptor beta chains derived from one specimen sequenced in a study of blood T cell repertoires in COVID-19. The repertoire was sequenced with immunoSEQ multiplex PCR; TCRdb's copy has only in-frame clones and lacks some. The sample shows 130,000 to 150,000 clones, approximately 79% of them seen only once. The sequencing sample was made of peripheral blood. These receptors came from a man in his 60s with acute or convalescent COVID-19.

The chain is built from TRBV7-9 and TRBJ2-1; D is possibly TRBD2 (6 bases). Germline-derived CDR1 and CDR2 are SEHNR and FQNEAQ (reference sequence). This CDR3 is 13 amino acids long. The V gene lost 0 bases and the J gene lost 10 bases, with 10 bases spanning the gap. The CDR3: CASSLAGGLEQFF. The DNA for the CDR3 is TGTGCCAGCAGCTTAGCGGGAGGCCTGGAGCAGTTCTTC.

The chain links TRBV6-6 to TRBJ1-4; D is possibly TRBD1 (6 bases). V gave up 9 bases and J gave up 0 bases, with 11 bases separating them. Germline-derived CDR1 and CDR2 are MNHNY and SVGAGI (reference sequence). The CDR3 is 14 residues long. The CDR3 DNA reads TGTGCCAGTTCTTCAGGGGCAACTAATGAAAAACTGTTTTTT. Translation gives CASSSGATNEKLFF.

The chain couples TRBV9 to TRBJ1-4, with 7 bases lining up with TRBD1. V gave up 5 bases and J gave up 7 bases; unmatched junction bases: 8. The CDR3 runs 14 residues. CDR1 SGDLS and CDR2 YYNGEE come from the germline V gene. Here the CDR3 DNA reads TGTGCCAGCAGTGTGGGACAGAGAGGTGAAAAACTGTTTTTT. Its protein is CASSVGQRGEKLFF. Combining the CDR3 with reference TRBV9 and TRBJ1-4 gives the whole variable domain DSGVTQTPKHLITATGQRVTLRCSPRSGDLSVYWYQQSLDQGLQFLIQYYNGEERAKGNILERFSAQQFPDLHSELNLSSLELGDSALYFCASSVGQRGEKLFFGSGTQLSVL.

The V and J genes are TRBV30 and TRBJ2-5, with a tentative D call TRBD2 (5 bases). V was trimmed by 3 bases and J by 0 bases, leaving 11 bases between them. The CDR3 contains 14 residues. Per the germline V gene, CDR1 is GTSNPN and CDR2 is SVGIG (reference sequence). CDR3 DNA: TGTGCCTGGAGCGGAGGAAGCTACCAAGAGACCCAGTACTTC. Amino acid sequence: CAWSGGSYQETQYF.

This clone occurred once. The CDR3 region is CASSQTSGRENEQFF. CDR3 nucleotides: TGCGCCAGCAGCCAAACTAGCGGGAGGGAAAATGAGCAGTTCTTC. The rearrangement uses TRBV4-3 and TRBJ2-1, with 13 positions matching TRBD2. V lost 2 bases and J lost 7; bases outside the gene matches: 2. Germline lookup yields CDR1 LGHNA and CDR2 YSLEER. This CDR3 contains 15 residues.

This chain connects TRBV5-1 to TRBJ2-1; 9 nucleotides line up with TRBD2. This CDR3 has 15 amino acids. Trimming took 0 bases from V and 4 from J; bases not matched to a gene: 2. Looked up from germline, CDR1 is SGHRS and CDR2 is YFSETQ. The CDR3 sequence is CASSLGLAGYNEQFF. For the CDR3, the DNA is TGCGCCAGCAGCTTGGGGCTAGCGGGATACAATGAGCAGTTCTTC. The variable domain in full, completed from reference TRBV5-1 and TRBJ2-1, reads KAGVTQTPRYLIKTRGQQVTLSCSPISGHRSVSWYQQTPGQGLQFLFEYFSETQRNKGNFPGRFSGRQFSNSRSEMNVSTLELGDSALYLCASSLGLAGYNEQFFGPGTRLTVL.

The chain has TRBV19 and TRBJ1-3; D is unclear. The CDR3 consists of 13 residues. Trimming stripped 8 bases from V and 4 bases from J, with 12 bases between. Germline V gene sequence: CDR1 LNHDA, CDR2 SQIVND (reference sequence). Here the CDR3 DNA reads TGTGCCAGTTCAAGGAGGGAAGGAAACACCATATATTTT. The encoded protein is CASSRREGNTIYF.

The chain recombines TRBV4-3 with TRBJ2-2; the match to TRBD1 covers 10 bases. Germline CDR1 is LGHNA and CDR2 is YSLEER. The junction had 7 bases not matched to a gene; V was cut back by 8 bases and J by 1 base. The CDR3 runs to 16 residues. The chain's CDR3 is CASPRQGALNTGELFF. The CDR3 bases are TGCGCCAGCCCCCGACAGGGGGCCCTGAACACCGGGGAGCTGTTTTTT.

This chain connects TRBV28 to TRBJ1-5; D is possibly TRBD1 (6 bases). The CDR3 is made up of 15 amino acids. Germline V gene data show CDR1 as MDHEN and CDR2 as SYDVKM. V gave up 7 bases and J gave up 6 bases, with 19 bases separating them. CDR3 loop: CASNDPQGTGQPQHF. Written as DNA, the CDR3 is TGTGCCAGCAACGACCCACAGGGAACGGGTCAGCCCCAGCATTTT.

The count of this clone is one. The genes are TRBV9 and TRBJ1-6; D unresolved. The germline V gene has CDR1 SGDLS and CDR2 YYNGEE. The CDR3 runs to 13 residues. Between the trimmed V and J ends, which lost 0 bases and 10 bases, there was a span of 8 bases. The chain's CDR3 is CASSVVGGSPLHF. CDR3 bases: TGTGCCAGCAGCGTAGTGGGAGGATCACCCCTCCACTTT.

V and J are TRBV29-1 and TRBJ1-4, with a possible D match to TRBD1 (5 bases). The V gene lost 3 bases and the J gene lost 7 bases, with 12 bases spanning the gap. Germline values: CDR1 SQVTM, CDR2 ANQGSEA. This CDR3 spans 13 amino acids. The CDR3 DNA sequence: TGCAGCGTTGAGCGGGGAAGGGGTGAAAAACTGTTTTTT. Translating gives CSVERGRGEKLFF.

V usage is TRBV28 and J usage is TRBJ1-1; TRBD1 might be the D (5 bases). The CDR3 totals 11 residues. V was cut by 6 bases and J by 11 bases, with 13 bases left in between. The germline gives CDR1 MDHEN, CDR2 SYDVKM. CDR3 in DNA: TGTGCCAGCAGCCTCGCCCGGGGGGCTTTCTTT. Encoded protein: CASSLARGAFF. The complete variable domain, with remaining parts taken from reference TRBV28 and TRBJ1-1, reads DVKVTQSSRYLVKRTGEKVFLECVQDMDHENMFWYRQDPGLGLRLIYFSYDVKMKEKGDIPEGYSVSREKKERFSLILESASTNQTSMYLCASSLARGAFFGQGTRLTVV.

The CDR3 loop is CASSPAETEKLFF. CDR3 nucleotides: TGTGCCAGCTCACCCGCCGAGACAGAAAAACTGTTTTTT. The chain is built from TRBV18 and TRBJ1-4, with D unresolved. V was shortened by 3 bases and J by 8 bases, with 10 bases between the two germline ends. Germline V gives CDR1 KGHSH, CDR2 LQKENI. This CDR3 spans 13 amino acids.

The table lists this clone with a count of one. The chain combines TRBV10-3 with TRBJ2-2, with 8 bases matching TRBD1. CDR3 length: 14 amino acids. The ends lost 6 bases at V and 8 bases at J; junction bases unmatched: 8. From germline, CDR1 is ENHRY and CDR2 SYGVKD. The CDR3 protein is CAISTGTGGGELFF. The DNA of the CDR3 is TGTGCCATCAGCACTGGGACAGGCGGAGGGGAGCTGTTTTTT.

The genes are TRBV10-3 and TRBJ2-1; 14 bases line up with TRBD2. Germline V gene sequence: CDR1 ENHRY, CDR2 SYGVKD. V was pared by 4 bases and J by 6 bases, with 5 bases of the junction left unmatched. CDR3 length equals 16 residues. CDR3 sequence: CAISGGTSGGTNEQFF. The CDR3 nucleotides read TGTGCCATCAGTGGTGGGACTAGCGGGGGAACCAATGAGCAGTTCTTC.

V is TRBV7-3 and J is TRBJ2-1, with 12 bases lining up with TRBD2. The CDR3 sequence is 15 residues long. The V gene end was trimmed by 5 bases and the J gene end by 4 bases; junction bases not matched to a gene: 3. Germline V gives CDR1 SGHTA, CDR2 FQGTGA. The CDR3, as DNA: TGTGCCAGCAGCAAGACTAGCGGGAGTTACAATGAGCAGTTCTTC. It specifies CASSKTSGSYNEQFF.

The rearrangement joins TRBV6-2 or TRBV6-3 to TRBJ1-6; TRBD1 matches at 7 bases. Germline values: CDR1 MNHEY, CDR2 SVGEGT. This CDR3 region has 14 residues. Trimming removed 6 bases from V and 5 bases from J; junction bases left unmatched: 4. The CDR3 nucleotides are TGTGCCAGCAGCCTCGACAGGGATAATTCACCCCTCCACTTT. It encodes CASSLDRDNSPLHF.

This clone has just a few counts. The chain combines TRBV15 with TRBJ1-4; 9 bases are a match to TRBD1. After removal of 3 bases from V and 8 bases from J, the junction contained 10 bases not matched to a gene. The length of the CDR3 is 16 residues. Germline lookup yields CDR1 LNHNV and CDR2 YYDKDF (reference sequence). The CDR3 DNA sequence: TGTGCCACCAGCAGGTCGAGGGGGACAGGGAACGAAAAACTGTTTTTT. This codes for CATSRSRGTGNEKLFF.

The chain has TRBV5-6 and TRBJ2-5, with a possible D match to TRBD2 (5 bases). This CDR3 spans 13 amino acids. Germline V gene data show CDR1 as SGHDT and CDR2 as YYEEEE. Trimming took 4 bases from V and 5 from J, leaving 12 bases between them. The CDR3 coding sequence is TGTGCCAGCAGCGCAGGACGAGGGGAGACCCAGTACTTC. It translates to CASSAGRGETQYF.

There are many counts of this clone. Within the sample, other DNA sequences also encode this same CDR3. The J gene is TRBJ2-7, the V gene TRBV9; TRBD2 agrees at 8 bases. This CDR3 is built from 15 residues. CDR1 and CDR2 from the germline V gene are SGDLS and YYNGEE. V was clipped by 0 bases and J by 3 bases; unmatched bases: 5. The CDR3 DNA reads TGTGCCAGCAGCGTAGGACAAGCGGGGGTCTACGAGCAGTACTTC. This gives the protein CASSVGQAGVYEQYF.

The chain combines TRBV30 with TRBJ2-7; TRBD1 matches at 11 bases. V gave up 4 bases and J gave up 3 bases; unmatched junction bases: 5. The CDR3 runs 14 residues. Germline V gene data show CDR1 as GTSNPN and CDR2 as SVGIG (reference sequence). For the CDR3, the DNA is TGTGCCTGGAAAGGACAGGGGGCATTCTACGAGCAGTACTTC. Encoded protein: CAWKGQGAFYEQYF. The whole variable domain, filled in from reference TRBV30 and TRBJ2-7, reads SQTIHQWPATLVQPVGSPLSLECTVEGTSNPNLYWYRQAAGRGLQLLFYSVGIGQISSEVPQNLSASRPQDRQFILSSKKLLLSDSGFYLCAWKGQGAFYEQYFGPGTRLTVT.